This entry describes one TCR beta chain. Its antigen is currently unknown. This record comes from a study of shared clonotypes between healthy human individuals. In the study overall: Each donor had three CD4 naive, three CD4 memory, two CD8 naive and one CD8 memory plate. Whole-study results and caveats: Around 5.4% of naive CD4 clonotypes were common to four donors. Sampling involved blood alone; tissue repertoires likely differ.

In the sorted-subset replicate PCRs, around 220 ng DNA, tens of thousands of T cell genomes, was used. Some clones are missing from TCRdb's copy, which holds only in-frame ones; the method was immunoSEQ multiplex PCR. This repertoire shows 1,400,000 or so clones, just under 99% found once; its top ten account for approximately 0.4%. Germline CDR1 MRHNA, CDR2 SNTAGT. The V and J ends lost 5 bases and 12 bases, in that order; junction bases with no gene match: 11. The CDR3 spans 14 residues. The J gene is TRBJ2-1, the V gene TRBV6-4; the match to TRBD1 covers 9 bases. The clonotype was recovered from a man aged 25-45 years in good health. Sequenced: naive CD4+ T cells sorted from blood. Subset given: CD45RA+ positively selected. CDR3 protein: CASSLTLGQGVQFF. CDR3 sequence (DNA): TGTGCCAGCAGTCTAACCCTGGGACAGGGCGTGCAGTTCTTC.